This T cell receptor beta chain was found in a study of control samples from healthy donors and cancer patients. This clone was counted a single time. Here immunoSEQ multiplex PCR was the method, and the copy in TCRdb shows in-frame clones only, minus some. Altogether 120,000 or so clones are present, under 95% being singletons, with the ten largest covering 1.5% to 2%. The CDR3 loop spans 16 amino acids. V dropped 4 bases and J dropped 0; count of bases not matched to a gene: 6. The germline gives CDR1 MNHEY, CDR2 SVGEGT. The chain uses TRBV6-2 or TRBV6-3 and TRBJ2-1; TRBD1 agrees at 7 bases. This clonotype was sampled from a man in his fifties with head and neck cancer. The sample taken for sequencing was PBMCs. Here the CDR3 reads CASSSPTGSSYNEQFF. The CDR3 coding sequence is TGTGCCAGCAGTTCCCCGACAGGGAGCTCCTACAATGAGCAGTTCTTC.